The 30 T cell receptor beta chains below all came from one sample that was sequenced in a study of T-cell reconstitution after alpha-beta-depleted transplantation in children. Preparing the TCRbeta library involved the use of unique molecular identifiers. TCRdb re-derived calls from the PCR reads in MiXCR, one entry per CDR3 protein. The data hold a few hundred thousand distinct CDR3 sequences, with 25% to 30% observed a single time. The sequences come from PBMCs, collected before TCRalphabeta/CD19-depleted stem cell transplant. The source is a boy in the first two years of life with Wiskott-Aldrich syndrome, due to receive a stem cell transplant.

Details on this clonotype: Relative to the germline gene, one junction end is altered; a read error may explain this. This chain uses TRBV12-3 or TRBV12-4 with TRBJ2-1, with TRBD2 matching 7 bases. This CDR3 contains 15 residues. The CDR3 DNA reads TGTGCCAGCCGTTTACTAGCGCCGGGGTACAATGAGCAGTTCTTC. This codes for CASRLLAPGYNEQFF.

This clonotype was recorded many times. The V gene is TRBV12-3 or TRBV12-4, the J gene TRBJ2-7; D not certain. Trimming took off 6 bases at V and 3 bases at J, with 9 bases between the two ends. The CDR3 contains 12 residues. DNA of the CDR3: TGTGCCAGCAGGGGCGGTTTCTACGAGCAGTACTTC. This translates into CASRGGFYEQYF.

A remark on this clonotype: The germline gene is not matched at one end of the junction; a read error may be the cause. This sequence joins TRBV5-1 and TRBJ2-1; tentatively, D is TRBD2 (6 bases). The CDR3 is 12 amino acids. Looked up from germline, CDR1 is SGHRS and CDR2 is YFSETQ. DNA for the CDR3: TGCGCCAGCAGCCGTTTTGGGGGACTCGGCCTCTTC. Its translation is CASSRFGGLGLF. Supplemented by reference TRBV5-1 and TRBJ2-1, the full variable domain reads KAGVTQTPRYLIKTRGQQVTLSCSPISGHRSVSWYQQTPGQGLQFLFEYFSETQRNKGNFPGRFSGRQFSNSRSEMNVSTLELGDSALYLCASSRFGGLGLFGPGTRLTVL.

This clonotype was detected a few times. This chain links TRBV28 with TRBJ2-7; TRBD1 aligns across 7 bases. This CDR3 comprises 14 residues. V lost 5 bases to trimming and J lost 6 bases; unmatched junction nucleotides: 10. Germline CDR1 reads MDHEN; CDR2 reads SYDVKM. CDR3: CASSPPGGSGEQYF. The CDR3 DNA follows: TGTGCCAGCAGTCCCCCAGGGGGTTCGGGCGAGCAGTACTTC.

The chain employs TRBV7-2 and TRBJ2-2, with 8 nucleotides matching TRBD2. This CDR3 has 15 amino acids. V was clipped by 8 bases and J by 3 bases; unmatched bases: 8. Germline V lookup: CDR1 SGHTA, CDR2 FQGNSA. CDR3 nucleotides: TGTGCCAGCCTCGAGCGGGAGCACCACACCGGGGAGCTGTTTTTT. As protein: CASLEREHHTGELFF.

The chain links TRBV4-2 to TRBJ2-5; the D is unclear. Germline-derived CDR1 and CDR2 are LGHNA and YNFKEQ. V lost 0 bases and J 1 base, leaving 9 bases between the germline ends. The CDR3 has 15 residues. The CDR3 nucleotides are TGTGCCAGCAGCCAAGAAGGACGGTTCCAAGAGACCCAGTACTTC. This codes for CASSQEGRFQETQYF.

Comment on this clonotype: The final CDR3 position lacks the conserved phenylalanine or tryptophan, pointing to a likely read error. This rearrangement joins TRBV12-3 or TRBV12-4 to TRBJ2-5; 11 bases are a match to TRBD2. V was clipped by 7 bases and J by 9 bases; unmatched bases: 13. The CDR3 consists of 15 residues. The CDR3 nucleotides read TGTGCCAGCATCTCCGGGACTAGCGGCCGGGCGGCCCAGTACTAC. Translated, it gives CASISGTSGRAAQYY.

J is TRBJ1-3 and V is TRBV12-3 or TRBV12-4; no clear D. V gave up 3 bases and J gave up 0 bases, with 9 bases separating them. The CDR3 spans 15 residues. CDR3 coding DNA: TGTGCCAGCAGTTTGGCTGCCCTCTCTGGAAACACCATATATTTT. As protein: CASSLAALSGNTIYF.

The chain uses TRBV7-8 and TRBJ1-2; TRBD1 agrees at 7 bases. CDR1 and CDR2 from the germline V gene are SGHVS and FQNEAQ. Trimming removed 5 bases from V and 2 bases from J; junction bases left unmatched: 20. The CDR3 is 19 amino acids. The CDR3 bases are TGTGCCAGCAGCCTACGCATTGAGACAGGGCCCGTAGTCAACTATGGCTACACCTTC. Amino acids: CASSLRIETGPVVNYGYTF.

Only a few counts were recorded for this clonotype. The chain has TRBV28 and TRBJ1-2, with D possibly TRBD1 on 6 matching bases. The ends were cut back, 6 bases at V and 6 bases at J, with 14 bases in the middle. This CDR3 has 13 amino acids. Germline V gene data show CDR1 as MDHEN and CDR2 as SYDVKM. The CDR3 region has the DNA TGTGCCAGCAGCCCCCCCAACAGGGATGGCTACACCTTC. Amino acid sequence: CASSPPNRDGYTF.

This clonotype was seen only a few times. J is TRBJ2-5 and V is TRBV5-1; tentatively, D is TRBD2 (5 bases). The V and J ends lost 0 bases and 9 bases respectively, with 12 bases between them. Germline CDR1 is SGHRS and CDR2 is YFSETQ. This CDR3 region has 13 residues. The CDR3 sequence is CASSLDGSGAQYF. CDR3 DNA: TGCGCCAGCAGCTTGGATGGCAGCGGAGCCCAGTACTTC.

CDR3 in DNA: TGTGCCATCAGGGGGGGACAGGGGATCAACGAGCAGTACTTC. As protein: CAIRGGQGINEQYF. The gene calls are TRBV10-3 and TRBJ2-7, with 10 bases fitting TRBD1. The V and J ends lost 6 bases and 5 bases, in that order; junction bases with no gene match: 7. CDR1 ENHRY and CDR2 SYGVKD come from the germline V gene. There are 14 residues in the CDR3.

This clonotype was observed a handful of times. The chain has TRBV7-2 and TRBJ2-3; D remains ambiguous. CDR1 is SGHTA and CDR2 is FQGNSA in the germline V gene. CDR3 length: 15 residues. Trimming cost V 0 bases and J 6 bases, with 13 bases left between them. The CDR3 is CASSLAAPPSDTQYF. The DNA of the CDR3 is TGTGCCAGCAGCTTAGCTGCACCGCCCTCGGATACGCAGTATTTT.

The table lists this clonotype with a count of one. The J gene is TRBJ2-2, the V gene TRBV7-8; 13 positions agree with TRBD2. Germline CDR1 reads SGHVS; CDR2 reads FQNEAQ. V gave up 4 bases and J gave up 4 bases; unmatched junction bases: 6. CDR3 length: 17 residues. The CDR3 sequence: CASSSGTSGKVTGELFF. As DNA, the CDR3 is TGTGCCAGCAGCTCCGGGACTAGCGGGAAGGTCACCGGGGAGCTGTTTTTT.

The rearrangement joins TRBV28 to TRBJ2-1; D is ambiguous. The germline CDR1 and CDR2 sequences are MDHEN and SYDVKM. The CDR3 consists of 15 residues. V was shortened by 3 bases and J by 0 bases, with 9 bases between the two germline ends. CDR3 bases: TGTGCCAGCAGTTTGATCACACGCTCCTACAATGAGCAGTTCTTC. Translation: CASSLITRSYNEQFF. The variable domain in full, completed from reference TRBV28 and TRBJ2-1, reads DVKVTQSSRYLVKRTGEKVFLECVQDMDHENMFWYRQDPGLGLRLIYFSYDVKMKEKGDIPEGYSVSREKKERFSLILESASTNQTSMYLCASSLITRSYNEQFFGPGTRLTVL.

This chain links TRBV6-5 with TRBJ1-2, with no clear D. Deletions cut 2 bases from V and 8 bases from J, with 12 bases between. Germline CDR1 is MNHEY and CDR2 is SVGAGI. The CDR3 runs to 13 residues. The chain's CDR3 is CASSYSGLRGYTF. The CDR3 DNA reads as TGTGCCAGCAGTTACAGCGGCCTTCGGGGCTACACCTTC.

This clonotype has just a few counts. This chain joins TRBV27 and TRBJ2-1, with 7 nucleotides matching TRBD1. V shed 9 bases, J shed 0 bases, and the junction held 5 bases outside the gene matches. The CDR3 is 14 residues long. CDR1 and CDR2 from the germline V gene are MNHEY and SMNVEV (reference sequence). CDR3 sequence (DNA): TGTGCCAGTTCCGGGACAGCCTCCTACAATGAGCAGTTCTTC. Translation gives CASSGTASYNEQFF.

The genes are TRBV5-1 and TRBJ2-1, with D perhaps matching TRBD1 (6 bases). Germline CDR1 and CDR2: SGHRS and YFSETQ. This CDR3 region has 16 residues. Trimming removed 4 bases from V and 1 base from J, with 15 bases in between. The CDR3 DNA reads as TGCGCCAGCAGCACACCGACAGGTCCTTCCTACAATGAGCAGTTCTTC. Translated: CASSTPTGPSYNEQFF.

This clonotype has only a few counts. The chain uses TRBV5-5 and TRBJ2-2; D may be TRBD1 (5 bases). Germline assignment: CDR1 SGHKS and CDR2 YYEKEE (reference sequence). This CDR3 spans 14 amino acids. V lost 2 bases and J lost 3, with 8 bases in between. The CDR3 is CASSLLQDTGELFF. The CDR3 nucleotides read TGTGCCAGCAGCTTACTACAGGACACCGGGGAGCTGTTTTTT.

This clonotype occurred a few times. The chain uses TRBV29-1 and TRBJ2-3; 8 positions match TRBD2. The ends lost 6 bases at V and 5 bases at J; junction bases unmatched: 7. Germline loops: CDR1 SQVTM, CDR2 ANQGSEA. The CDR3 is 13 residues long. The CDR3 DNA sequence: TGCAGCGTCTCCAGCGGGAGAAAAGATACGCAGTATTTT. Protein product: CSVSSGRKDTQYF.

This clonotype has only a few counts. CDR3 region: CASSQGPPSYNEQFF. The CDR3 region has the DNA TGCGCCAGCAGCCAAGGACCCCCCTCGTACAATGAGCAGTTCTTC. The chain uses TRBV4-1 and TRBJ2-1; D not certain. The CDR3 length is 15 residues. CDR1 and CDR2 (germline): MGHRA, YSYEKL. V lost 1 base to trimming and J lost 4 bases, with 11 bases between them.

This clonotype appeared a few times. The V and J genes are TRBV5-5 and TRBJ2-7; D is undetermined. V lost 4 bases and J 6 bases, leaving 11 bases between the germline ends. Germline-derived CDR1 and CDR2 are SGHKS and YYEKEE (reference sequence). This CDR3 region has 12 residues. For the CDR3, the DNA is TGTGCCAGCAGCCCGACTGGATTCGAGCAGTACTTC. Translating gives CASSPTGFEQYF.

This clonotype was counted a few times. This chain connects TRBV29-1 to TRBJ2-1, with 8 bases fitting TRBD1. Germline CDR1 is SQVTM and CDR2 is ANQGSEA. V trimming: 7 bases; J trimming: 12 bases; junction bases outside the gene matches: 20. The CDR3 has 15 residues. DNA for the CDR3: TGCAGCGCTGGGGGCCCCGACAGGGGTACCGGGTGGCAGTTCTTC. Translation: CSAGGPDRGTGWQFF.

The rearrangement uses TRBV24-1 and TRBJ2-3; TRBD1 is a possible D gene (7 bases). The CDR3 length is 16 residues. Germline values: CDR1 KGHDR, CDR2 SFDVKD. V lost 4 bases to trimming and J lost 1 base, with 14 bases between them. The CDR3 nucleotides are TGTGCCACCAGTGACCCGGGGGACAGCGGCACAGATACGCAGTATTTT. Residues: CATSDPGDSGTDTQYF.

The chain employs TRBV7-3 and TRBJ2-1; TRBD2 agrees at 9 bases. The V gene end was trimmed by 1 base and the J gene end by 12 bases; junction bases not matched to a gene: 7. The CDR3 is 14 residues long. Germline V gene lookup returns CDR1 SGHTA and CDR2 FQGTGA. CDR3 sequence reads: CASSLSPSGIPQFF. The CDR3, as DNA: TGTGCCAGCAGCTTAAGTCCTAGCGGGATTCCGCAGTTCTTC.

A note on this clonotype: One end of the junction does not line up with germline, which may come from a read error. The J gene is TRBJ2-1, the V gene TRBV12-3 or TRBV12-4; 11 bases match TRBD2. This CDR3 has 15 amino acids. The CDR3 DNA follows: TGTGCCAGCAGGTTAGCGGGAGGGGCCTACAATGAGCAGTTCTTC. Translated, it gives CASRLAGGAYNEQFF.

The V and J genes are TRBV20-1 and TRBJ2-5; D may match TRBD1 or TRBD2 (6 bases each). CDR3 size: 19 residues. The V and J ends lost 0 bases and 5 bases respectively, with 28 bases between them. CDR1 and CDR2 (germline): DFQATT, SNEGSKA (reference sequence). The CDR3 nucleotides read TGCAGTGCTAGAGAAGAGCAGGGGAATATGATATTGGGGAGGGAGACCCAGTACTTC. It yields the protein CSAREEQGNMILGRETQYF.

This clonotype has only a few counts. The chain couples TRBV28 to TRBJ2-6; D possibly matches TRBD1 or TRBD2 (5 bases each). The V and J ends lost 3 bases and 13 bases respectively, with 16 bases between them. There are 14 residues in the CDR3. The germline CDR1 and CDR2 sequences are MDHEN and SYDVKM. CDR3 residues: CASSFPGTSRVLTF. CDR3 nucleotides: TGTGCCAGCAGTTTTCCCGGGACCTCAAGGGTCCTGACTTTC.

This rearrangement joins TRBV10-3 to TRBJ2-1; either TRBD1 or TRBD2 may supply D (6 bases each). V was trimmed by 2 bases and J by 2 bases, leaving 10 bases between them. Germline CDR1 reads ENHRY; CDR2 reads SYGVKD. The CDR3 is made up of 15 amino acids. CDR3 sequence (DNA): TGTGCCATCAGTGAGGTGGGGGGCGCCTACAATGAGCAGTTCTTC. Its translation: CAISEVGGAYNEQFF.

V usage is TRBV3-1 and J usage is TRBJ2-2; 9 bases match TRBD2. The germline V gene encodes CDR1 LGHDT and CDR2 YNNKEL (reference sequence). The CDR3 has 17 residues. V trimming: 4 bases; J trimming: 6 bases; junction bases outside the gene matches: 12. CDR3: CASSLPRLAGFPGELFF. CDR3 nucleotide sequence: TGTGCCAGCAGCCTTCCCCGGCTAGCGGGATTCCCCGGGGAGCTGTTTTTT.